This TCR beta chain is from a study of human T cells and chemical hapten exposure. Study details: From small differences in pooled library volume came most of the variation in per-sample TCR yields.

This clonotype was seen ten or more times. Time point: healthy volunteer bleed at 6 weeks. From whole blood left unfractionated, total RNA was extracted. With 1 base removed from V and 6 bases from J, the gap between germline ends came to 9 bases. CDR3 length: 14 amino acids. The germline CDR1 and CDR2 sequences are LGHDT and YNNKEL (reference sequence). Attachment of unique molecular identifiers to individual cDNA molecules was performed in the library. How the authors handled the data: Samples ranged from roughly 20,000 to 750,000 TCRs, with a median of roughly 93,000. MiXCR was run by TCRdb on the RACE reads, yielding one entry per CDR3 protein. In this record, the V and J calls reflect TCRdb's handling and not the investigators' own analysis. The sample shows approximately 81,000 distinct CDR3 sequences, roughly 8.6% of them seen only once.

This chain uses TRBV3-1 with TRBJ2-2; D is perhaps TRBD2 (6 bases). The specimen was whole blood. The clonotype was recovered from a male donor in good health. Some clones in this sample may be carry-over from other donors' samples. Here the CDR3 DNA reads TGTGCCAGCAGCCAAGTTTCGGGGGCCGGGGAGCTGTTTTTT. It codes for CASSQVSGAGELFF.